This T cell receptor (beta chain) was observed in a study of neurological immune-mediated disorders. Study outcomes and limitations: Phylogenetic grouping placed 18 of 34 multiple sclerosis patients' repertoires in one related-CDR3 cluster, a possible signature.

5'RACE employing 10-nucleotide random UMIs yielded the cDNA. TCRdb ran MiXCR on the 5' RACE reads and lists one entry per CDR3 protein. Of about 120,000 distinct CDR3 sequences in the sample, 3.2% were seen once. This clonotype was found a few times. Its antigen is not known. This CDR3 spans 13 amino acids. V was trimmed by 5 bases and J by 8 bases, leaving 13 bases between them. Germline loops: CDR1 SEHNR, CDR2 FQNEAQ (reference sequence). V is TRBV7-9 and J is TRBJ2-1; the D gene is possibly TRBD1 (6 bases). The sequenced sample consisted of PBMCs. The clonotype originates from a woman in her 30s with multiple sclerosis. The CDR3 DNA is TGTGCCAGCAGCCGACAGGTTGAGGATGAGCAGTTCTTC. This codes for CASSRQVEDEQFF.